These 13 T cell receptor beta chains came from one sample sequenced in a study of T cells in women clearing cervical HPV infection. Profiled with immunoSEQ multiplex PCR; TCRdb holds only in-frame clones, not every one. The ten top clones account for 12%, within a sample of around 22,000 clones. The sequenced material came from blood buffy coat. These receptors originate from a woman aged 18 to 69 with a cervical HPV16 infection that either progressed to CIN3+ or cleared (not recorded which).

Notes on this clone: The read stops 3 residues short of the end of the CDR3; the missing end is completed from the germline J gene. The J gene is TRBJ2-1, the V gene TRBV12-5; TRBD1 aligns across 9 bases. The CDR3 consists of 15 residues. V lost 5 bases, J lost 6 bases, and 8 bases stayed unmatched. CDR1 is LGHNT, CDR2 FRNRAP, per germline. The CDR3 here is CASGPPGQGSNEQFF. The CDR3 DNA, read in part, is TGTGCTAGTGGTCCTCCGGGACAGGGATCCAATGAG.

With regard to this clone: The read halts 3 residues ahead of the CDR3 end, with the missing end drawn from the germline J gene. The V call is TRBV18, the J call TRBJ1-5, with D hard to call. The CDR3 covers 15 residues. CDR1 KGHSH and CDR2 LQKENI come from the germline V gene. The ends were cut back, 1 base at V and 0 bases at J, with 7 bases in the middle. CDR3 DNA, as far as it was read: TGTGCCAGCTCACCACAGGGCCGTAGCAATCAGCCC. Protein sequence: CASSPQGRSNQP. The full CDR3 protein is CASSPQGRSNQPQHF.

Note on this clone: A junction boundary mismatches the germline segment, possibly from a read error. The missing CDR3 end, 3 residues past where the read stops, is filled in from the germline J gene. Other DNA sequences in the same sample also yield this CDR3. This chain uses TRBV6-1 with TRBJ1-3; 7 nucleotides align to TRBD1. Germline V gene sequence: CDR1 MNHNS, CDR2 SASEGT. The CDR3 loop spans 18 amino acids. CDR3 amino acids: CASSEIGQVVLSGNTIYF. CDR3 DNA, as far as it was read: TGTGCCAGCAGTGAAATCGGACAGGTCGTCTTATCTGGAAACACA.

Comments on this clone: The read halts 3 residues ahead of the CDR3 end, with the missing end drawn from the germline J gene. The chain combines TRBV6-4 with TRBJ2-3; 11 bases fit TRBD2. J lost 2 bases, V lost 0 bases, and 1 base had no gene match. Germline V lookup: CDR1 MRHNA, CDR2 SNTAGT. This CDR3 spans 16 amino acids. The CDR3 is CASSDSSGGATDTQYF. CDR3 DNA, as far as it was read: TGTGCCAGCAGTGACTCTAGCGGGGGGGCCACAGATACG.

Concerning this clone itself: The sequence runs out 3 residues before the end of the CDR3; the remainder is reconstructed from the germline J gene. The chain employs TRBV15 and TRBJ2-3; 11 positions match TRBD2. The germline gives CDR1 LNHNV, CDR2 YYDKDF (reference sequence). The CDR3 runs to 18 residues. The J segment lost 5 bases and the V segment lost 0 bases, leaving 10 bases of the junction unmatched. The DNA read from the CDR3 is TGTGCCACCAGCAGAGATTCAGGGACTAGCGGCGGGGGAGATACG. Protein sequence: CATSRDSGTSGGGDT. The whole CDR3 sequence reads CATSRDSGTSGGGDTQYF.

As concerns this clone: The CDR3 goes on 3 residues after the read ends, and that part is filled in from the germline J gene. V usage is TRBV20-1 and J usage is TRBJ2-3, with 9 bases identical to TRBD1. The junction had 4 bases not matched to a gene; V was cut back by 0 bases and J by 6 bases. Germline lookup yields CDR1 DFQATT and CDR2 SNEGSKA (reference sequence). The CDR3 runs to 14 residues. This CDR3 reads CSARDGTGYDTQYF. The CDR3 bases that were read are TGCAGTGCTAGAGACGGGACAGGGTATGATACG.

In the case of this clone: The observed sequence ends 3 residues before the CDR3 terminus, with the missing tail filled in from the germline J gene. V gene TRBV10-3 combines with J gene TRBJ2-7; D is unresolved. CDR3 length equals 13 residues. Germline CDR1 reads ENHRY; CDR2 reads SYGVKD. V dropped 3 bases and J dropped 3 bases, with 9 bases sitting between them. CDR3 bases read: TGTGCCATCAGTGAAGGTCCACACTACGAG. Its protein is CAISEGPHYE. From start to end, the CDR3 is CAISEGPHYEQYF.

A word on this clone: Read sequence stops 3 residues before the CDR3 end, and the germline J gene provides the missing end. The rearrangement joins TRBV6-4 to TRBJ2-3, with D tentatively TRBD2 (6 bases). The length of the CDR3 is 15 residues. V was shortened by 3 bases and J by 4 bases, with 14 bases between the two germline ends. Germline CDR1 reads MRHNA; CDR2 reads SNTAGT. CDR3 protein: CASSEGGIRSDTQYF. The CDR3 DNA, read in part, is TGTGCCAGCAGTGAAGGCGGGATACGATCAGATACG.

Regarding this clone: The read terminates 3 residues before the CDR3 end, so the remaining end is supplied by the germline J gene. The chain recombines TRBV27 with TRBJ2-1, with TRBD1 matching over 7 bases. V trimming: 5 bases; J trimming: 2 bases; junction bases outside the gene matches: 12. CDR3 length equals 17 residues. Germline CDR1 MNHEY, CDR2 SMNVEV (reference sequence). CDR3 bases read: TGTGCCAGCAGTAACCAGCTTTCGACAGGGACCTACAATGAG. Its protein is CASSNQLSTGTYNE. The whole CDR3 protein is CASSNQLSTGTYNEQFF.

Concerning this clone itself: The read ends 3 residues early relative to the CDR3; the germline J gene fills the gap. The rearrangement joins TRBV2 to TRBJ2-7, with TRBD2 identical over 9 bases. V lost 6 bases, J lost 1 base, and 7 bases stayed unmatched. Germline CDR1 reads SNHLY; CDR2 reads FYNNEI. The CDR3 is made up of 15 amino acids. The covered CDR3 bases are TGTGCCAGCAGAATCAGCGGGGGGAATTCCTACGAG. Translating gives CASRISGGNSYE. The whole CDR3 sequence is CASRISGGNSYEQYF.

Of note for this clone: The read is 3 residues too short to cover the CDR3 end, so that end is filled in from the germline J gene. The chain uses TRBV20-1 and TRBJ1-2; D may be TRBD1 (6 bases). The CDR3 sequence is 15 residues long. In germline, CDR1 is DFQATT, CDR2 SNEGSKA (reference sequence). Trimming stripped 0 bases from V and 5 bases from J, with 16 bases between. The CDR3 loop is CSAREKKKGVYGYTF. Partial CDR3 DNA: TGCAGTGCTAGAGAGAAAAAAAAGGGGGTTTATGGC.

CDR3 amino acids: CASSPGLTIGYTF. CDR3 DNA (partial): TGTGCCAGCTCGCCAGGTTTGACAATAGGC. The chain recombines TRBV18 with TRBJ1-2; D gene ambiguous. The read terminates 3 residues ahead of where the CDR3 ends, so the germline J gene completes it. Germline V CDR1 and CDR2: KGHSH, LQKENI. The CDR3 consists of 13 residues.

On this clone itself: Read data end 3 residues before the CDR3 end; the end is taken from the germline J gene. The chain links TRBV20-1 to TRBJ1-5; 10 positions match TRBD1. Germline V gene sequence: CDR1 DFQATT, CDR2 SNEGSKA (reference sequence). J gave up 6 bases and V 1 base, and 9 bases lay outside the gene matches. CDR3 length: 16 residues. The CDR3 bases that were read are TGCAGTGCTAGAGTAAAGGGACAGGGGAGTTTTCAGCCC. It codes for CSARVKGQGSFQP. The whole CDR3 protein reads CSARVKGQGSFQPQHF.